The rows below give T cell receptor beta chains drawn from one sample of a study of blood T cell repertoires in COVID-19. Clones were sequenced by immunoSEQ multiplex PCR, and TCRdb holds only the in-frame ones, with some missing. The sample holds about half a million clones; 85% to 90% are singletons and the top ten take roughly 1%. The sequenced sample consisted of peripheral blood. Receptors were obtained from a man between 18 and 35 years old with COVID-19, enrolled during active disease. CDR3s include the opening cysteine and the closing phenylalanine or tryptophan. A D gene is named only where the DNA matches it firmly. Not every row has a clone size; where given, it reads once, few, many or a size class.

V	length	D	size	J	DNA	CDR3
TRBV5-1	16	TRBD1	.	TRBJ2-5	TGCGCCAGCAGCACTAACATTGGGACAGGACAAGAGACCCAGTACTTC	CASSTNIGTGQETQYF
TRBV3-1/TRBV3-2	15	TRBD2	.	TRBJ2-1	TGTGCCAGCAGCTATCGACTAGCGGGACAAAATGAGCAGTTCTTC	CASSYRLAGQNEQFF
TRBV5-1	15	.	.	TRBJ2-2	TGCGCCAGCAGCTTGGCGCAGGGGAACACCGGGGAGCTGTTTTTT	CASSLAQGNTGELFF
TRBV28	15	.	.	TRBJ1-5	TGTGCCAGCAGTTTACGGTCTTCAGGGGTTCAGCCCCAGCATTTT	CASSLRSSGVQPQHF
TRBV5-4	15	TRBD1	.	TRBJ1-3	TGTGCCAGCAGCACACAGGGACAGGACGGTCACACCATATATTTT	CASSTQGQDGHTIYF
TRBV7-8	15	.	few	TRBJ1-6	TGTGCCAGCAGGTTAGTCCTCGGAGAGAATTCACCCCTCCACTTT	CASRLVLGENSPLHF
TRBV7-9	15	TRBD1	.	TRBJ1-2	TGTGCCAGCAGCTCCCCCTCCGGGACAGGGTATGGCTACACCTTC	CASSSPSGTGYGYTF
TRBV6-4	16	TRBD1	.	TRBJ1-1	TGTGCCAGCAGCGCCACCTATGACAGGGGTAACACTGAAGCTTTCTTT	CASSATYDRGNTEAFF
TRBV6-5	14	TRBD1	.	TRBJ1-1	TGTGCCAGCCGTCAAACAGGGGCCAACACTGAAGCTTTCTTT	CASRQTGANTEAFF
TRBV11-2	16	.	.	TRBJ2-2	TGTGCCAGCAGCTCGGGGGGACAGGTCAACACCGGGGAGCTGTTTTTT	CASSSGGQVNTGELFF
TRBV5-6	14	.	.	TRBJ1-2	TGTGCCAGCAGCTTGGATCTTGAGGGCTATGGCTACACCTTC	CASSLDLEGYGYTF
TRBV19	16	.	.	TRBJ2-1	TGTGCCAGTAGTACCCGGCGACAGGTCTCCTACAATGAGCAGTTCTTC	CASSTRRQVSYNEQFF
TRBV5-1	16	TRBD2	.	TRBJ2-5	TGCGCCAGCAGCTATGGGACTAGCGGGAGGATGGAGACCCAGTACTTC	CASSYGTSGRMETQYF
TRBV6-1	16	TRBD1	.	TRBJ1-2	TGTGCCAGCAGTGGAGGACAGGGGAAAGGCATAGGTGGCTACACCTTC	CASSGGQGKGIGGYTF
TRBV19	15	TRBD1	.	TRBJ1-6	TGTGCCAGTAGGACAGGGGCCGACTATAATTCACCCCTCCACTTT	CASRTGADYNSPLHF
TRBV18	13	.	.	TRBJ2-5	TGTGCCAGCTCATCTGCGCGGGAAGAGACCCAGTACTTC	CASSSAREETQYF
TRBV19	13	TRBD1	many	TRBJ1-1	TGTGCCAGTAGTATAGGGAACAGGGGTGAAGCTTTCTTT	CASSIGNRGEAFF
TRBV15	14	.	.	TRBJ2-2	TGTGCCACCAGCAGAGATTTAGGAGCGGGGGAGCTGTTTTTT	CATSRDLGAGELFF
TRBV27	14	.	.	TRBJ1-6	TGTGCCAGCAGTCGGACAGATTATAATTCACCCCTCCACTTT	CASSRTDYNSPLHF
TRBV5-1	12	.	few	TRBJ2-2	TGCGCCAGCAGCGACTACACCGGGGAGCTGTTTTTT	CASSDYTGELFF
TRBV7-8	13	.	.	TRBJ2-7	TGTGCCAGCAGCTTAGGGCTCTCCTACGAGCAGTACTTC	CASSLGLSYEQYF
TRBV11-3	17	TRBD2	.	TRBJ2-7	TGTGCCAGCACTACTAGCGGGAGTTACGGGGGAACCTACGAGCAGTACTTC	CASTTSGSYGGTYEQYF